These 5 T cell receptor beta chains came from one sample sequenced in a study of T cell changes during pregnancy in multiple sclerosis. Assay: immunoSEQ multiplex PCR; the TCRdb copy retains only in-frame clones and omits some. The profile covers 43,000 or so clones, with roughly 89% appearing a single time and around 2% taken by the ten largest. This material consisted of peripheral blood, taken in the first trimester of pregnancy. Receptors originate from a female donor with multiple sclerosis, enrolled in a pregnancy study.

The rearrangement uses TRBV15 and TRBJ1-6; the D is unclear. The V gene's germline CDR1 is LNHNV and CDR2 YYDKDF (reference sequence). The CDR3 has 18 amino acids. Between the trimmed V and J ends, which lost 3 bases and 5 bases, there was a span of 20 bases. As DNA, the CDR3 is TGTGCCACCAGCAGTAGCGGTCTCCTCGGGATTCATAATTCACCCCTCCACTTT. It yields the protein CATSSSGLLGIHNSPLHF.

The count of this clone is one. The J gene is TRBJ1-1, the V gene TRBV18, with 8 bases matching TRBD1. The CDR3 sequence is 16 residues long. After removal of 6 bases from V and 4 bases from J, the junction contained 13 bases not matched to a gene. CDR1 KGHSH and CDR2 LQKENI come from the germline V gene. CDR3 nucleotides: TGTGCCAGCTCCCTTGCGCAGGGGGCGCTTTCCACTGAAGCTTTCTTT. Translated, it gives CASSLAQGALSTEAFF.

The rearrangement joins TRBV10-2 to TRBJ2-7; a possible D gene is TRBD1 (7 bases). The CDR3 runs to 16 residues. The V end was cut by 10 bases, the J end by 0 bases, with 22 bases between. From germline, CDR1 is WSHSY and CDR2 SAAADI. The CDR3 DNA follows: TGCGCCACCTACGACCCCAGGGGGGCGGGCTCCTACGAGCAGTACTTC. It encodes CATYDPRGAGSYEQYF.

The chain employs TRBV5-4 and TRBJ1-1; 9 bases align to TRBD1. Germline V lookup: CDR1 SGHNT, CDR2 YYREEE (reference sequence). The V gene end was trimmed by 4 bases and the J gene end by 3 bases; junction bases not matched to a gene: 4. The CDR3 covers 14 residues. CDR3 in DNA: TGTGCCAGCAGCCTCCGGGACAGGGACACTGAAGCTTTCTTT. Its translation: CASSLRDRDTEAFF.

This sequence joins TRBV19 and TRBJ2-3; possibly TRBD2 for D (5 bases). V shed 5 bases and J shed 3 bases, with 9 bases lying between them. The germline V gene has CDR1 LNHDA and CDR2 SQIVND (reference sequence). The CDR3 runs 13 residues. The chain's CDR3 is CASSGGRTDTQYF. The CDR3 nucleotides read TGTGCCAGTAGTGGCGGGCGGACAGATACGCAGTATTTT.